Listed here are 26 T cell receptor beta chains from one sample, sequenced in a study of technical replicates of blood from a few donors. The data were produced by immunoSEQ multiplex PCR, yet TCRdb's version contains in-frame clones alone and is incomplete. The data show tens of thousands of clones, less than 98% seen once. Sequencing was performed on T cells isolated from PBMCs. Receptor source: a human donor in good health.

This chain uses TRBV7-6 with TRBJ2-1; 12 bases agree with TRBD2. V lost 2 bases to trimming and J lost 7 bases; unmatched junction nucleotides: 6. CDR1 and CDR2 from the germline V gene are SGHVS and FNYEAQ. The CDR3 spans 16 residues. CDR3 sequence (DNA): TGTGCCAGCAGCTTATCTCGACTAGCGGGAGCTAATGAGCAGTTCTTC. Protein: CASSLSRLAGANEQFF.

The chain links TRBV9 to TRBJ1-4; 7 bases line up with TRBD1. This CDR3 contains 16 residues. V was pared by 3 bases and J by 4 bases, with 9 bases of the junction left unmatched. From germline, CDR1 is SGDLS and CDR2 YYNGEE. CDR3: CASSDSGTAYNEKLFF. Written as DNA, the CDR3 is TGTGCCAGCAGCGACTCCGGGACAGCTTATAATGAAAAACTGTTTTTT.

This chain joins TRBV15 and TRBJ1-2; no reliable D call. This CDR3 has 15 residues. Germline V gene sequence: CDR1 LNHNV, CDR2 YYDKDF (reference sequence). V lost 1 base and J 9 bases, leaving 18 bases between the germline ends. The CDR3 DNA reads TGTGCCACCAGCAGAGTTCCAGGCCTCGCGATGAGCTACACCTTC. As protein: CATSRVPGLAMSYTF.

In regard to this clone: Other DNA sequences within the sample encode an identical CDR3. The genes are TRBV9 and TRBJ1-5; TRBD1 is a possible D gene (5 bases). The V end lost 0 bases, the J end lost 2 bases, and 6 bases lay between the germline ends. Germline V gene data show CDR1 as SGDLS and CDR2 as YYNGEE. The CDR3 is 14 residues long. CDR3 sequence (DNA): TGTGCCAGCAGCGTAGGGGGGGGCAATCAGCCCCAGCATTTT. Protein sequence: CASSVGGGNQPQHF.

The chain is built from TRBV6-1 and TRBJ1-1; 7 nucleotides align to TRBD1. In germline, CDR1 is MNHNS, CDR2 SASEGT. This CDR3 has 16 residues. V was clipped by 4 bases and J by 2 bases; unmatched bases: 10. The CDR3 reads CASSGIETGLNTEAFF. The CDR3 DNA follows: TGTGCCAGCAGTGGGATTGAGACAGGGCTTAACACTGAAGCTTTCTTT.

The V and J genes are TRBV18 and TRBJ2-1; possible D gene TRBD2, 5 bases. This CDR3 comprises 12 residues. Trimming stripped 3 bases from V and 16 bases from J, with 16 bases between. Germline V lookup: CDR1 KGHSH, CDR2 LQKENI. In DNA, the CDR3 is TGTGCCAGCTCACCCCGGACTTTTAGTTTATTCTTC. Protein: CASSPRTFSLFF.

This chain links TRBV28 with TRBJ1-2; no clear D gene. CDR3 length: 12 amino acids. Germline V CDR1 and CDR2: MDHEN, SYDVKM. V lost 7 bases, J lost 7 bases, and 13 bases lay in between. CDR3 protein: CASTSNQRGYTF. The CDR3 DNA follows: TGTGCCAGCACCTCCAACCAGCGTGGCTACACCTTC.

The chain uses TRBV5-1 and TRBJ2-5, with D perhaps TRBD1 (6 bases). The CDR3 runs 13 residues. Germline assignment: CDR1 SGHRS and CDR2 YFSETQ. Trimming pared 0 bases from V and 4 bases from J, leaving 7 bases between. For the CDR3, the DNA is TGCGCCAGCAGCTTGGGGGGGCGAGAGACCCAGTACTTC. Its protein product is CASSLGGRETQYF.

This chain joins TRBV7-2 and TRBJ2-3, with unresolved D. The V gene's germline CDR1 is SGHTA and CDR2 FQGNSA. The CDR3 contains 16 residues. Trimming removed 0 bases at V and 1 base at J, with 11 bases between. The CDR3 DNA is TGTGCCAGCAGCTTAGCGCGGCTAGGTGGCACAGATACGCAGTATTTT. This codes for CASSLARLGGTDTQYF.

The chain combines TRBV2 with TRBJ1-5; D ambiguous. This CDR3 comprises 14 residues. Germline loops: CDR1 SNHLY, CDR2 FYNNEI. V gave up 2 bases and J gave up 5 bases, with 10 bases separating them. This CDR3 is CASSEFGEHQPQHF. The CDR3 DNA sequence: TGTGCCAGCAGTGAATTTGGGGAGCATCAGCCCCAGCATTTT. The variable domain in full, with the rest retrieved from reference TRBV2 and TRBJ1-5, is EPEVTQTPSHQVTQMGQEVILRCVPISNHLYFYWYRQILGQKVEFLVSFYNNEISEKSEIFDDQFSVERPDGSNFTLKIRSTKLEDSAMYFCASSEFGEHQPQHFGDGTRLSIL.

This clone was observed once. V usage is TRBV29-1 and J usage is TRBJ1-1; a weak D match, TRBD1 (5 bases). The V gene's germline CDR1 is SQVTM and CDR2 ANQGSEA. V was shortened by 6 bases and J by 0 bases, with 17 bases between the two germline ends. There are 15 residues in the CDR3. CDR3 nucleotide sequence: TGCAGCGTCCACCAGGGTTCCAGAGTGAACACTGAAGCTTTCTTT. Translation gives CSVHQGSRVNTEAFF.

The V and J genes are TRBV28 and TRBJ1-1, with TRBD1 as a possible D gene (6 bases). Deletions cut 3 bases from V and 1 base from J, with 18 bases between. Germline loops: CDR1 MDHEN, CDR2 SYDVKM. This CDR3 has 17 amino acids. The CDR3 region is CASSFGDPQGANTEAFF. In DNA form, the CDR3 reads TGTGCCAGCAGTTTTGGGGATCCACAGGGCGCGAACACTGAAGCTTTCTTT.

V and J are TRBV5-1 and TRBJ2-3; TRBD2 aligns across 7 bases. The CDR3 totals 14 residues. Germline V gene data show CDR1 as SGHRS and CDR2 as YFSETQ. The trim removed 2 bases at V and 4 bases at J, leaving 4 bases unmatched. The CDR3 coding sequence is TGCGCCAGCAGCTTAGAGGGACTATCAGATACGCAGTATTTT. It is translated as CASSLEGLSDTQYF.

The chain couples TRBV28 to TRBJ2-6; 7 positions agree with TRBD1. CDR1 and CDR2 (germline): MDHEN, SYDVKM. The CDR3 is made up of 16 amino acids. After removal of 4 bases from V and 2 bases from J, the junction contained 5 bases not matched to a gene. CDR3 coding DNA: TGTGCCAGCAGTTACCCCGGGACAGCTGGGGCCAACGTCCTGACTTTC. This gives the protein CASSYPGTAGANVLTF.

The chain combines TRBV5-5 with TRBJ2-1, with 8 positions matching TRBD1. This CDR3 spans 16 amino acids. The germline gives CDR1 SGHKS, CDR2 YYEKEE (reference sequence). With 5 bases clipped from V and 7 bases from J, the junction kept 14 bases outside the gene matches. The CDR3 region has the DNA TGTGCCAGCAGTTACGGACAGGGCCCAGTAGGGAATGAGCAGTTCTTC. Its translation is CASSYGQGPVGNEQFF.

V and J are TRBV7-9 and TRBJ1-4; D is undetermined. Germline V gene sequence: CDR1 SEHNR, CDR2 FQNEAQ (reference sequence). V was cut by 1 base and J by 3 bases, with 9 bases left in between. CDR3 length equals 15 residues. The CDR3 spells CASSLGAASNEKLFF. CDR3 DNA sequence: TGTGCCAGCAGCTTAGGGGCCGCGTCTAATGAAAAACTGTTTTTT. Full variable domain (missing parts from reference TRBV7-9 and TRBJ1-4): DTGVSQNPRHKITKRGQNVTFRCDPISEHNRLYWYRQTLGQGPEFLTYFQNEAQLEKSRLLSDRFSAERPKGSFSTLEIQRTEQGDSAMYLCASSLGAASNEKLFFGSGTQLSVL.

The V gene is TRBV7-9, the J gene TRBJ2-7, with D possibly being TRBD1 (5 bases). Germline CDR1 and CDR2: SEHNR and FQNEAQ (reference sequence). Trimming pared 2 bases from V and 5 bases from J, leaving 13 bases between. The CDR3 totals 14 residues. CDR3 DNA sequence: TGTGCCAGCAGCTTACAGTCAGGGATCAACGAGCAGTACTTC. Amino acid sequence: CASSLQSGINEQYF.

The chain recombines TRBV5-1 with TRBJ1-2; weak D call: TRBD1 (5 bases). The V gene lost 0 bases and the J gene lost 0 bases, with 9 bases spanning the gap. The CDR3 is made up of 15 amino acids. Germline CDR1 reads SGHRS; CDR2 reads YFSETQ. The CDR3 loop is CASSLARDPNYGYTF. The CDR3 DNA reads TGCGCCAGCAGCTTGGCCAGGGATCCTAACTATGGCTACACCTTC.

This clone was picked up one time. The CDR3 loop reads CASSFPGQGISNEQFF. The CDR3 nucleotides read TGTGCCAGCAGCTTCCCCGGACAGGGGATTTCCAATGAGCAGTTCTTC. The rearrangement joins TRBV7-9 to TRBJ2-1, with 9 positions matching TRBD1. Germline CDR1 is SEHNR and CDR2 is FQNEAQ (reference sequence). The CDR3 extends over 16 amino acids. Trimming cost V 3 bases and J 6 bases; bases outside gene matches: 9. Looking up the rest from reference TRBV7-9 and TRBJ2-1 gives the full variable domain: DTGVSQNPRHKITKRGQNVTFRCDPISEHNRLYWYRQTLGQGPEFLTYFQNEAQLEKSRLLSDRFSAERPKGSFSTLEIQRTEQGDSAMYLCASSFPGQGISNEQFFGPGTRLTVL.

The chain has TRBV7-9 and TRBJ2-1; 9 bases match TRBD2. CDR1 and CDR2 from the germline V gene are SEHNR and FQNEAQ (reference sequence). V lost 5 bases and J lost 3; bases outside the gene matches: 14. This CDR3 spans 18 amino acids. Here the CDR3 DNA reads TGTGCCAGCAGCCCCGGACCATCCCATAGCGGGAGCTACAATGAGCAGTTCTTC. The encoded protein is CASSPGPSHSGSYNEQFF.

The J gene is TRBJ2-1, the V gene TRBV28; D remains ambiguous. With 1 base removed from V and 10 bases from J, the gap between germline ends came to 8 bases. This CDR3 is built from 12 residues. Germline CDR1 reads MDHEN; CDR2 reads SYDVKM. This CDR3 reads CASSLSRPEQFF. The CDR3 nucleotides read TGTGCCAGCAGTTTATCGAGGCCAGAGCAGTTCTTC.

This rearrangement joins TRBV20-1 to TRBJ1-1, with D possibly being TRBD1 (5 bases). Germline V lookup: CDR1 DFQATT, CDR2 SNEGSKA (reference sequence). The CDR3 consists of 11 residues. The germline V and J ends were trimmed by 6 bases and 12 bases, with 17 bases remaining between them. The CDR3 DNA reads as TGCAGTGCAGTGGGGCCCGGAGGGTCTTTCTTT. Protein product: CSAVGPGGSFF.

This clone was seen a single time. The rearrangement joins TRBV18 to TRBJ1-2; D is unresolved. The CDR3 covers 13 residues. V lost 6 bases and J 2 bases, leaving 10 bases between the germline ends. The germline V gene encodes CDR1 KGHSH and CDR2 LQKENI. The CDR3 nucleotides are TGTGCCAGCTCCCGGGAACAAAACTATGGCTACACCTTC. Protein sequence: CASSREQNYGYTF.

Written as DNA, the CDR3 is TGTGCCAGCAGTTACTCGGAACTAGCGGGTACCTACGAGCAGTACTTC. This translates into CASSYSELAGTYEQYF. The rearrangement uses TRBV6-5 and TRBJ2-7; 9 bases fit TRBD2. Trimming cost V 0 bases and J 2 bases; bases outside gene matches: 5. Germline assignment: CDR1 MNHEY and CDR2 SVGAGI. The CDR3 is 16 residues long.

The chain has TRBV1 and TRBJ1-3; the tabulated D call, TRBD1, remains unverified against the DNA. TRBV1 is deemed a pseudogene. CDR3 length: 16 residues. CDR3 DNA: TGCACCAGCAGGGAAAACAGGGGGCCTTCTGGAAACACCATATATTTT. The encoded protein is CTSRENRGPSGNTIYF.

The chain carries TRBV5-4 and TRBJ2-3; D is unresolved. Looked up from germline, CDR1 is SGHNT and CDR2 is YYREEE (reference sequence). Trimming took 0 bases from V and 13 from J, leaving 12 bases between them. This CDR3 is built from 12 residues. The CDR3 region has the DNA TGTGCCAGCAGCTTGGGCGATGCCGGAGAGTATTTT. It codes for CASSLGDAGEYF.